Below are 6 T cell receptor beta chains sequenced from a single sample in a study of regulatory T cells in long-lasting Graves disease. Construction of TCR beta libraries relied on iRepertoire HTBI primers and on Arm-PCR targeting CDR3 regions. TCRdb passed the multiplex PCR reads through MiXCR, listing each CDR3 protein once. Of hundreds of thousands of distinct CDR3 sequences detected, 14% to 15% appear once; the ten largest clones hold roughly 7.7%. Regarding time point: newly diagnosed GD, antithyroid drugs for less than 3 months. Construction of the TCR library relied on RNA isolated from PBMCs. The data also belong to a second study, concerning T cells in Graves' hyperthyroidism and ophthalmopathy.

Sequencing used peripheral blood mononuclear cells (PBMCs), obtained at new diagnosis, from a patient treated with antithyroid drugs. Source of these receptors: a woman between 35 and 50 years old with Graves disease.

As for this clonotype: A far larger clone is just one base off, so this is likely a read error. The chain combines TRBV3-1 with TRBJ2-5; 9 bases agree with TRBD2. Looked up from germline, CDR1 is LGHDT and CDR2 is YNNKEL (reference sequence). CDR3 length equals 14 residues. The CDR3 nucleotides are TGTGCCAGCAGCTTGGGACTAGCAGTGTACGAGCAGTGCTTC. This encodes CASSLGLAVYEQCF.

In its sample, this clonotype was seen once. The junction and the germline gene differ at one end; a read error may be behind it. The gene calls are TRBV7-7 and TRBJ2-3; D unclear. Germline CDR1 is SSHAT and CDR2 is FNYEAQ (reference sequence). There are 15 residues in the CDR3. The CDR3 region is CASSLGRPGADTQYF. The CDR3 DNA sequence: TGTGCTAGCAGCTTAGGGCGGCCAGGAGCAGATACGCAGTATTTT.

This clonotype was counted at least ten times. The V gene is TRBV13, the J gene TRBJ2-5; D may be TRBD2 (6 bases). V was cut by 2 bases and J by 5 bases, with 15 bases left in between. The CDR3 consists of 15 residues. Germline CDR1 is PRHDT and CDR2 is FYEKMQ (reference sequence). The CDR3 loop reads CASSLSAGWGETQYF. CDR3 nucleotide sequence: TGTGCCAGCAGCTTATCGGCGGGATGGGGGGAGACCCAGTACTTC.

This clonotype was seen at least ten times. The chain couples TRBV28 to TRBJ1-2, with D perhaps matching TRBD1 (6 bases). Germline V CDR1 and CDR2: MDHEN, SYDVKM. Trimming pared 4 bases from V and 4 bases from J, leaving 16 bases between. This CDR3 contains 15 residues. CDR3 sequence reads: CASSSRTALIYGYTF. The CDR3 nucleotides read TGTGCCAGCAGTTCTCGGACAGCGCTGATCTATGGCTACACCTTC.

The sample holds a few counts of this clonotype. The rearrangement joins TRBV4-2 to TRBJ2-5, with D hard to call. Trimming shortened V by 0 bases and J by 5 bases, and 4 bases separated the two germline ends. The CDR3 has 12 amino acids. Germline V gives CDR1 LGHNA, CDR2 YNFKEQ. In nucleotides, the CDR3 is TGTGCCAGCAGCCAAGATTGGGAGACCCAGTACTTC. Encoded protein: CASSQDWETQYF.

For this clonotype: Germline is not matched at one junction end, which may reflect a read error. The gene calls are TRBV7-7 and TRBJ2-1; D could derive from TRBD1 or TRBD2 (5 bases each). From germline, CDR1 is SSHAT and CDR2 FNYEAQ (reference sequence). The CDR3 is made up of 14 amino acids. CDR3 sequence reads: CASSSSGTHNEQFF. The CDR3 nucleotides are TGTGCTAGCAGCTCCTCCGGGACCCACAATGAGCAGTTCTTC.